This is a list of T cell receptor beta chains from one sample in a study of a mutant IDH1 vaccine in newly diagnosed glioma. Sequenced by immunoSEQ multiplex PCR; TCRdb stores in-frame clones only, minus some. Of 30,000 to 35,000 clones listed, roughly three fifths are singletons. No antigen has been identified for these receptors. The material sequenced was PBMCs, taken from a glioma patient whose treatment included an IDH1 peptide vaccine. These receptor sequences come from a woman between 18 and 29 years old with glioma. Each CDR3 is given with its conserved first and last residue. D genes are given only for firm matches. Size is stated for part of the rows, as once, few or many counts, or as a class when the clone is expanded.

abundance	d_gene	v_gene	j_gene	CDR3aa	CDR3nt
few	-	TRBV6-1	TRBJ2-2	CASSDYLRGGELFF	TGTGCCAGCAGTGACTACCTCAGGGGCGGGGAGCTGTTTTTT
once	TRBD2	TRBV7-8	TRBJ2-2	CASSSQVAGGYTGELFF	TGTGCCAGCAGCTCCCAGGTTGCGGGGGGCTACACCGGGGAGCTGTTTTTT
-	TRBD2	TRBV27	TRBJ2-1	CASSLNRAGGQGNEQFF	TGTGCCAGCAGTCTAAACCGAGCGGGAGGGCAAGGCAATGAGCAGTTCTTC
once	TRBD1	TRBV29-1	TRBJ2-7	CSVVPGTAYEQYF	TGCAGCGTTGTCCCCGGGACAGCCTACGAGCAGTACTTC
-	-	TRBV6-1	TRBJ1-3	CASSLTSSGNTIYF	TGTGCCAGCAGCCTTACCAGCTCTGGAAACACCATATATTTT
-	-	TRBV5-8	TRBJ2-2	CASSLSGAVGELFF	TGTGCCAGCAGCTTGTCGGGGGCAGTCGGGGAGCTGTTTTTT
-	-	TRBV18	TRBJ1-5	CASSPIDRQPQHF	TGTGCCAGCTCACCAATAGACCGGCAGCCCCAGCATTTT
few	TRBD1	TRBV29-1	TRBJ1-5	CSVEDPDRGISPQHF	TGCAGCGTTGAAGATCCGGACAGGGGGATTAGTCCCCAGCATTTT
-	-	TRBV4-1	TRBJ2-3	CASSQELARGPDTQYF	TGCGCCAGCAGCCAAGAGTTGGCTAGGGGCCCAGATACGCAGTATTTT
few	-	TRBV4-1	TRBJ1-5	CASSPQGRSNQPQHF	TGCGCCAGCAGCCCACAGGGAAGGAGCAATCAGCCCCAGCATTTT
-	-	TRBV7-2	TRBJ2-3	CASSLVPRADTQYF	TGTGCCAGCAGCTTAGTTCCCCGGGCAGATACGCAGTATTTT
few	-	TRBV6-1	TRBJ1-1	CAPNKAFGGGEAFF	TGTGCCCCTAATAAGGCCTTCGGGGGCGGTGAAGCTTTCTTT
-	-	TRBV5-8	TRBJ2-6	CASSPDYSSGANVLTF	TGTGCCAGCAGCCCAGATTACAGCTCTGGGGCCAACGTCCTGACTTTC
-	-	TRBV7-9	TRBJ2-5	CASTLRGGLSQETQYF	TGTGCCAGCACCTTAAGGGGGGGCTTAAGCCAAGAGACCCAGTACTTC
-	-	TRBV6-4	TRBJ1-2	CASSDGAAAALGGYTF	TGTGCCAGCAGTGACGGTGCGGCAGCCGCGCTCGGGGGCTACACCTTC
-	-	TRBV19	TRBJ1-5	CASSRFPVGQPQHF	TGTGCCAGTAGTCGTTTTCCAGTCGGTCAGCCCCAGCATTTT
-	-	TRBV28	TRBJ2-3	CASTIRGDTQYF	TGTGCCAGCACCATTCGGGGGGATACGCAGTATTTT
-	-	TRBV25-1	TRBJ2-6	CASSEYTPGEGGANVLTF	TGTGCCAGCAGTGAATACACTCCAGGGGAAGGTGGGGCCAACGTCCTGACTTTC
-	-	TRBV6-1	TRBJ2-7	CASSDGLSSSYEQYF	TGTGCCAGCAGTGACGGACTGTCGAGCTCCTACGAGCAGTACTTC
medium-sized	-	TRBV18	TRBJ1-2	CASSPESAGTYGYTF	TGTGCCAGCTCACCAGAGTCGGCAGGGACCTATGGCTACACCTTC
-	TRBD1	TRBV14	TRBJ2-1	CASSQTTGVNEQFF	TGTGCCAGCAGCCAAACCACAGGGGTCAATGAGCAGTTCTTC
-	-	TRBV30	TRBJ2-6	CAWRASGANVLTF	TGTGCCTGGAGGGCCTCTGGGGCCAACGTCCTGACTTTC
-	-	TRBV11-2	TRBJ2-6	CASSYRGSSGANVLTF	TGTGCCAGCAGCTACCGTGGGAGCTCTGGGGCCAACGTCCTGACTTTC
-	TRBD1	TRBV2	TRBJ1-1	CASKEGTATMNTEAFF	TGTGCCAGCAAAGAGGGGACAGCAACAATGAACACTGAAGCTTTCTTT
few	-	TRBV6-5	TRBJ1-4	CASSYSTGGNEKLFF	TGTGCCAGCAGTTACTCGACGGGAGGTAATGAAAAACTGTTTTTT
-	-	TRBV28	TRBJ1-1	CASSFGRSGNTEAFF	TGTGCCAGCAGTTTCGGGCGTAGCGGGAACACTGAAGCTTTCTTT
-	-	TRBV7-2	TRBJ2-1	CASGGQFFDEQFF	TGTGCCAGCGGGGGGCAATTTTTCGATGAGCAGTTCTTC
few	-	TRBV14	TRBJ1-1	CASSGVGGPNTEAFF	TGTGCCAGCAGCGGGGTCGGGGGGCCGAACACTGAAGCTTTCTTT